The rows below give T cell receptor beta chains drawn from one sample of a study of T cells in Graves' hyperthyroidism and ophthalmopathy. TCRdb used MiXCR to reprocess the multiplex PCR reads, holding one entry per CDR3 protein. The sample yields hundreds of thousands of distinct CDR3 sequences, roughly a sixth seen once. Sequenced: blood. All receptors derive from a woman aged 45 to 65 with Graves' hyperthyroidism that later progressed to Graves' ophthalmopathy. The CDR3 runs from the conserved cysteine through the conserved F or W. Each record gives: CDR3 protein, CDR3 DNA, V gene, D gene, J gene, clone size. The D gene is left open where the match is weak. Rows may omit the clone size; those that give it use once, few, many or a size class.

CASRTSGPNQPQHF TGTGCCAGCAGGACTTCGGGGCCCAATCAGCCCCAGCATTTT TRBV12-3/TRBV12-4 - TRBJ1-5 few
CASSPRVFNQPQHF TGTGCCAGCAGTCCTAGGGTCTTCAATCAGCCCCAGCATTTT TRBV6-1 - TRBJ1-5 -
CASSLGGPLEQFF TGTGCCAGCAGTTTAGGAGGCCCATTAGAGCAGTTCTTC TRBV12-3/TRBV12-4 - TRBJ2-1 few
CASSETGTEDEKLFF TGTGCCAGCAGTGAAACCGGGACAGAGGATGAAAAACTGTTTTTT TRBV6-1 TRBD1 TRBJ1-4 many
CASSPFGTSDTDTQYF TGTGCCAGCAGCCCGTTCGGGACTAGCGACACAGATACGCAGTATTTT TRBV7-9 TRBD2 TRBJ2-3 -
CASSAGTGSNGYTF TGTGCCAGCAGTGCCGGGACAGGGTCTAATGGCTACACCTTC TRBV6-1 TRBD1 TRBJ1-2 few
CATPPNTEAFF TGCGCCACCCCTCCGAACACTGAAGCTTTCTTT TRBV10-1 - TRBJ1-1 -
CASSLSLHYGYTF TGTGCCAGCAGTTTATCCCTTCACTATGGCTACACCTTC TRBV27 - TRBJ1-2 few
CSARASGGLDEQFF TGCAGTGCTAGGGCTAGCGGGGGTTTAGATGAGCAGTTCTTC TRBV20-1 TRBD2 TRBJ2-1 many
CASSQVQGASPLHF TGTGCCAGCAGCCAAGTACAGGGGGCATCACCCCTCCACTTT TRBV3-1 TRBD1 TRBJ1-6 many
CASSINPGQGMNSPLHF TGTGCCAGTAGTATAAATCCTGGGCAGGGGATGAATTCACCCCTCCACTTT TRBV19 - TRBJ1-6 -
CASSEGRYQPQHF TGTGCCAGCAGTGAAGGCAGATATCAGCCCCAGCATTTT TRBV2 - TRBJ1-5 many
CASKRGGDSNEQFF TGTGCCAGTAAAAGGGGCGGGGACAGTAATGAGCAGTTCTTC TRBV19 - TRBJ2-1 -
CASSLQQAYEQYF TGTGCCAGCAGCTTGCAGCAGGCCTACGAGCAGTACTTC TRBV7-6 - TRBJ2-7 many
CASNRGDADEQYF TGTGCCAGCAATAGGGGGGACGCGGACGAGCAGTACTTC TRBV12-3/TRBV12-4 - TRBJ2-7 few
CSARDFAGRRRGHEQFF TGCAGTGCTAGAGACTTTGCGGGACGAAGGAGAGGTCATGAGCAGTTCTTC TRBV20-1 - TRBJ2-1 many
CASSHRASTDTQYF TGTGCCAGTTCACACAGAGCTAGCACAGATACGCAGTATTTT TRBV12-3/TRBV12-4 - TRBJ2-3 many
CASRIRTESTEAFF TGTGCCAGCAGGATCAGGACGGAATCCACTGAGGCTTTCTTT TRBV27 - TRBJ1-1 few
CASTPTGGETQYF TGTGCCAGCACCCCTACAGGGGGAGAGACCCAGTACTTC TRBV12-3/TRBV12-4 TRBD1 TRBJ2-5 many
CASSFLGDREAFF TGTGCCAGCAGTTTTCTAGGGGACAGGGAAGCTTTCTTT TRBV28 TRBD1 TRBJ1-1 few
CASRTEALNTEAFF TGTGCCAGCAGGACGGAGGCTTTGAACACTGAAGCTTTCTTT TRBV6-1 - TRBJ1-1 -
CASSPEGGGAGYEQYF TGCGCCAGCAGCCCAGAGGGCGGGGGGGCTGGTTACGAGCAGTACTTC TRBV5-1 TRBD2 TRBJ2-7 -
CATSREGNEKLFF TGTGCCACCAGCAGAGAAGGAAATGAAAAACTGTTTTTT TRBV15 - TRBJ1-4 once
CASSLPGGDTEAFF TGTGCCAGCAGCCTGCCAGGGGGGGACACTGAAGCTTTCTTT TRBV9 TRBD1 TRBJ1-1 -
CASSLAKGQGVTEAFF TGTGCCAGCAGCTTGGCAAAAGGACAGGGTGTCACTGAAGCTTTCTTT TRBV13 TRBD1 TRBJ1-1 few
CASRDRDREEAFF TGTGCCAGCAGAGACCGGGACAGGGAAGAAGCTTTCTTT TRBV6-1 TRBD1 TRBJ1-1 few
CASSSGWEQFF TGTGCCAGCAGCAGTGGGTGGGAGCAGTTCTTC TRBV11-2 - TRBJ2-1 many
CASNPIGEQYF TGCGCCAGCAACCCGATTGGGGAGCAGTACTTC TRBV5-1 - TRBJ2-7 -
CASSQGGGVGNTIYF TGTGCCAGCAGCCAAGGCGGGGGCGTTGGAAACACCATATATTTT TRBV3-1 - TRBJ1-3 few
CASSVTGAYGYTF TGTGCCAGCAGTGTTACAGGGGCCTATGGCTACACCTTC TRBV6-1 TRBD1 TRBJ1-2 many
CASSANLAPVGETQYF TGTGCCAGCAGTGCCAATCTAGCGCCGGTGGGGGAGACCCAGTACTTC TRBV12-3/TRBV12-4 - TRBJ2-5 many
CASRLDRGPGGELFF TGTGCCAGCAGACTTGACAGGGGGCCGGGCGGGGAGCTGTTTTTT TRBV7-3 TRBD1 TRBJ2-2 -
CASSLGTGVAEQFF TGCGCCAGCAGCTTGGGGACAGGGGTTGCTGAGCAGTTCTTC TRBV5-1 TRBD1 TRBJ2-1 once
CAISRGSTNEKLFF TGTGCCATCAGTCGGGGCAGCACGAATGAAAAACTGTTTTTT TRBV10-3 - TRBJ1-4 -
CASSLLLQGNEQFF TGCGCCAGCAGCCTCTTACTGCAGGGAAATGAGCAGTTCTTC TRBV4-1 - TRBJ2-1 few
CSVVVGTRSGGNAGEQFF TGCAGCGTTGTTGTGGGGACCCGTAGCGGGGGGAACGCGGGTGAGCAGTTCTTC TRBV29-1 TRBD2 TRBJ2-1 few
CASTDPGGRGTEAFF TGCGCCAGTACGGACCCGGGGGGAAGGGGAACTGAAGCTTTCTTT TRBV5-1 - TRBJ1-1 many
CASSLRGDYNEQFF TGTGCCAGCTCTTTGCGGGGGGATTACAATGAGCAGTTCTTC TRBV6-1 TRBD2 TRBJ2-1 many
CASSETQGPNYGYTF TGTGCCAGCAGTGAAACTCAGGGCCCAAACTATGGCTACACCTTC TRBV6-1 - TRBJ1-2 many